These 23 T cell receptor beta chains were all obtained from the same sample, sequenced in a study of T-cell memory formation after mild COVID-19. TCRdb independently ran MiXCR on the 5' RACE reads; one entry per CDR3 protein. The sample records about 140,000 distinct CDR3 sequences, roughly 13% being singletons. Sequencing was performed on PBMCs or a T cell subset sorted from them (not recorded which). The source of these receptors is an adult woman who had mild COVID-19 (a few samples of this study predate the infection). Cell type and time point are not known.

This sequence joins TRBV21-1 and TRBJ2-2. TRBV21-1 is marked as a pseudogene. The CDR3 length is 18 residues. CDR3 in amino acids: CASSKVIWANCNTGELFF. For the CDR3, the DNA is TGTGCCAGCAGCAAAGTTATCTGGGCAAATTGTAACACCGGGGAGCTGTTTTTT.

J is TRBJ1-2 and V is TRBV5-1; D gene unclear. Trimming removed 1 base from V and 4 bases from J, with 14 bases in between. Germline V gene data show CDR1 as SGHRS and CDR2 as YFSETQ. The CDR3 is 15 amino acids. This chain's CDR3 is CASSLWAEGTYGYTF. CDR3 DNA: TGCGCCAGCAGCTTGTGGGCCGAGGGAACCTATGGCTACACCTTC.

The chain is built from TRBV29-1 and TRBJ2-3; 7 bases fit TRBD2. Looked up from germline, CDR1 is SQVTM and CDR2 is ANQGSEA. The CDR3 spans 14 residues. V dropped 6 bases and J dropped 2; count of bases not matched to a gene: 8. The CDR3 region has the DNA TGCAGCGTCGCTGGGGGGGACTACACAGATACGCAGTATTTT. Protein sequence: CSVAGGDYTDTQYF.

V is TRBV14 and J is TRBJ1-2; D gene ambiguous. The CDR3 contains 12 residues. Per the germline V gene, CDR1 is SGHDN and CDR2 is FVKESK. The germline V and J ends were trimmed by 3 bases and 6 bases, with 8 bases remaining between them. CDR3 DNA: TGTGCCAGCAGCCAGGAATACGATGGCTACACCTTC. Its translation: CASSQEYDGYTF.

The sample holds a few counts of this clonotype. This chain connects TRBV12-3 or TRBV12-4 to TRBJ1-2; 7 nucleotides match TRBD1. This CDR3 comprises 15 residues. The V segment lost 5 bases and the J segment 7 bases; nucleotides outside the gene matches: 13. The CDR3 loop is CASSPQGGSYRGYTF. CDR3 DNA: TGTGCCAGCAGTCCTCAGGGGGGGTCGTACCGTGGCTACACCTTC.

In its sample, this clonotype was seen many times. The rearrangement uses TRBV7-8 and TRBJ2-1; 12 nucleotides agree with TRBD2. Germline V gene sequence: CDR1 SGHVS, CDR2 FQNEAQ. The CDR3 runs to 15 residues. J gave up 6 bases and V 5 bases, and 5 bases lay outside the gene matches. This CDR3 is CASSKTSGSLNEQFF. DNA of the CDR3: TGTGCCAGCAGCAAGACTAGCGGGAGTCTCAATGAGCAGTTCTTC. The full variable domain, completed using reference TRBV7-8 and TRBJ2-1, is GAGVSQSPRYKVAKRGQDVALRCDPISGHVSLFWYQQALGQGPEFLTYFQNEAQLDKSGLPSDRFFAERPEGSVSTLKIQRTQQEDSAVYLCASSKTSGSLNEQFFGPGTRLTVL.

This chain joins TRBV12-3 or TRBV12-4 and TRBJ2-7, with 8 nucleotides matching TRBD1. This CDR3 contains 15 residues. J was trimmed by 3 bases and V by 4 bases; bases with no gene match: 8. This CDR3 is CASSWAPGQGYEQYF. CDR3 coding DNA: TGTGCCAGCAGTTGGGCCCCTGGACAGGGCTACGAGCAGTACTTC.

The genes are TRBV13 and TRBJ2-1; 11 bases agree with TRBD1. CDR1 is PRHDT, CDR2 FYEKMQ, per germline (reference sequence). Germline trimming cut 1 base from V and 7 bases from J; bases unmatched to any gene: 3. CDR3 length: 15 amino acids. The DNA of the CDR3 is TGTGCCAGCAGCTTAGAGGGACAGGGGGGTAATGAGCAGTTCTTC. Translation: CASSLEGQGGNEQFF.

This clonotype was counted a few times. The chain is built from TRBV6-2 or TRBV6-3 and TRBJ2-7; D unclear. The CDR3 runs to 11 residues. V dropped 7 bases and J dropped 0 bases, with 4 bases sitting between them. Looked up from germline, CDR1 is MNHEY and CDR2 is SVGEGT. CDR3 in amino acids: CASTSSYEQYF. The CDR3 DNA sequence: TGTGCCAGCACCTCCTCCTACGAGCAGTACTTC.

This clonotype was seen only a few times. The rearrangement links TRBV20-1 to TRBJ2-7, with 11 nucleotides matching TRBD2. J gave up 1 base and V 4 bases, and 9 bases lay outside the gene matches. This CDR3 has 16 amino acids. Germline assignment: CDR1 DFQATT and CDR2 SNEGSKA (reference sequence). The CDR3 nucleotides are TGCAGTGCTACCTTAGCGGGAGGGCCGGTTTCCTACGAGCAGTACTTC. Amino acid sequence: CSATLAGGPVSYEQYF.

This clonotype has only a few counts. The chain recombines TRBV10-3 with TRBJ1-2, with 7 bases fitting TRBD1. Germline lookup yields CDR1 ENHRY and CDR2 SYGVKD. The CDR3 is 14 amino acids. The ends lost 3 bases at V and 8 bases at J; junction bases unmatched: 9. CDR3 nucleotide sequence: TGTGCCATCAGTGAACCGGGACAGACCGAAGGCTACACCTTC. Translating gives CAISEPGQTEGYTF.

This clonotype has only a few counts. V usage is TRBV6-6 and J usage is TRBJ2-3; a possible D gene is TRBD2 (5 bases). The germline V and J ends were trimmed by 6 bases and 2 bases, with 9 bases remaining between them. The CDR3 spans 13 residues. Germline CDR1 reads MNHNY; CDR2 reads SVGAGI (reference sequence). CDR3 sequence (DNA): TGTGCCAGCAGCGAGGGTGTCACAGATACGCAGTATTTT. It codes for CASSEGVTDTQYF.

The chain has TRBV11-3 and TRBJ2-5; 11 nucleotides agree with TRBD2. This CDR3 spans 15 amino acids. J lost 5 bases, V lost 5 bases, and 7 bases had no gene match. CDR1 is SGHNT and CDR2 is YENEEA in the germline V gene. For the CDR3, the DNA is TGTGCCAGCAGCGTGACTAGCGGGGAGAGGGAGACCCAGTACTTC. It is translated as CASSVTSGERETQYF.

The chain couples TRBV27 to TRBJ2-2; TRBD1 matches 10 bases. The V gene's germline CDR1 is MNHEY and CDR2 SMNVEV (reference sequence). The CDR3 length is 17 residues. Losses at the gene ends were 2 bases for V and 7 bases for J; bases not matched to a gene: 10. CDR3 DNA: TGTGCCAGCAGTTTAACCCCAGGGACAGGGGTGGTCGGGGAGCTGTTTTTT. This sequence encodes CASSLTPGTGVVGELFF.

Only a few counts were recorded for this clonotype. The CDR3 nucleotides are TGTGCCAGCAGCCCCGGGGTGGGCGCTTTGTACGAGCAGTACTTC. Translated: CASSPGVGALYEQYF. The rearrangement links TRBV9 to TRBJ2-7; possible D gene TRBD2, 5 bases. The germline V and J ends were trimmed by 4 bases and 4 bases, with 18 bases remaining between them. Germline CDR1 SGDLS, CDR2 YYNGEE. This CDR3 contains 15 residues.

In its sample, this clonotype was seen a few times. The V call is TRBV5-6, the J call TRBJ2-1, with D perhaps assigned TRBD1 or TRBD2 (5 bases each). Trimming pared 7 bases from V and 5 bases from J, leaving 7 bases between. Germline CDR1 reads SGHDT; CDR2 reads YYEEEE. The CDR3 extends over 11 amino acids. CDR3 sequence (DNA): TGTGCCAGCGGGGGAGACAATGAGCAGTTCTTC. It translates to CASGGDNEQFF. The full variable domain, in which reference TRBV5-6 and TRBJ2-1 provide the parts outside the CDR3, is DAGVTQSPTHLIKTRGQQVTLRCSPKSGHDTVSWYQQALGQGPQFIFQYYEEEERQRGNFPDRFSGHQFPNYSSELNVNALLLGDSALYLCASGGDNEQFFGPGTRLTVL.

This clonotype was counted only a few times. The chain couples TRBV9 to TRBJ2-5; 7 bases align to TRBD2. The V and J ends lost 1 base and 5 bases, in that order; junction bases with no gene match: 23. The CDR3 sequence is 20 residues long. The germline V gene encodes CDR1 SGDLS and CDR2 YYNGEE. Written as DNA, the CDR3 is TGTGCCAGCAGCGTATTTGGTATGGTGACTACGGGAGGAGAGGGGGAGACCCAGTACTTC. This translates into CASSVFGMVTTGGEGETQYF.

This clonotype was seen a handful of times. The chain joins TRBV3-1 to TRBJ1-1; the D is unclear. CDR3 length equals 12 residues. The germline V gene encodes CDR1 LGHDT and CDR2 YNNKEL (reference sequence). V lost 0 bases to trimming and J lost 9 bases, with 8 bases between them. The CDR3 coding sequence is TGTGCCAGCAGCCAAGAGGACCTGAAAGCTTTCTTT. It is translated as CASSQEDLKAFF.

This chain links TRBV11-2 with TRBJ2-5, with 9 bases that match TRBD2. V was pared by 1 base and J by 4 bases, with 4 bases of the junction left unmatched. The CDR3 has 15 amino acids. Per germline, CDR1 SGHAT and CDR2 FQNNGV. The CDR3 reads CASSLGSGSSETQYF. CDR3 nucleotides: TGTGCCAGCAGCTTAGGTAGCGGGAGTTCAGAGACCCAGTACTTC.

Only a few counts were recorded for this clonotype. This sequence joins TRBV15 and TRBJ2-5; 8 bases line up with TRBD2. The CDR3 covers 16 residues. Per germline, CDR1 LNHNV and CDR2 YYDKDF (reference sequence). Trimming took 5 bases from V and 4 from J; bases not matched to a gene: 12. CDR3 DNA sequence: TGTGCCACCAGCGGCAGCGGACTAGCTTCGGTAGAGACCCAGTACTTC. The encoded protein is CATSGSGLASVETQYF.

This chain uses TRBV6-6 with TRBJ1-2; D perhaps matches TRBD1 (6 bases). Germline CDR1 is MNHNY and CDR2 is SVGAGI (reference sequence). Deletions cut 2 bases from V and 2 bases from J, with 12 bases between. This CDR3 is 15 amino acids long. This CDR3 is CASSYPGQRNYGYTF. CDR3 coding DNA: TGTGCCAGCAGTTACCCTGGACAGCGCAACTATGGCTACACCTTC.

This chain joins TRBV7-6 and TRBJ2-7; TRBD1 aligns across 8 bases. The V gene's germline CDR1 is SGHVS and CDR2 FNYEAQ. J lost 6 bases, V lost 1 base, and 5 bases had no gene match. This CDR3 is 14 amino acids long. The CDR3 DNA reads as TGTGCCAGCAGCTTAGAAGGGACAGGTCTCGAGCAGTACTTC. Translating it yields CASSLEGTGLEQYF.

This clonotype was detected only a few times. The chain carries TRBV9 and TRBJ1-1; 8 bases map to TRBD1. Trimming cost V 0 bases and J 1 base; bases outside gene matches: 2. The CDR3 is made up of 15 amino acids. Germline V lookup: CDR1 SGDLS, CDR2 YYNGEE. The DNA for the CDR3 is TGTGCCAGCAGCGTAGGGGACAGGAAGAACACTGAAGCTTTCTTT. Its translation: CASSVGDRKNTEAFF.